Each of the 29 T cell receptor beta chains below was sequenced from the same sample in a study of cytotoxic CD8 clonotypes in ibrutinib-treated CLL. Sequencing used immunoSEQ multiplex PCR; TCRdb keeps in-frame clones, though not all of them. The table records fewer than 150,000 clones, approximately 80% of them present only once. Sequencing used PBMCs, obtained after 24 months of ibrutinib treatment. Receptors were obtained from a human donor with chronic lymphocytic leukemia.

The V and J genes are TRBV5-6 and TRBJ1-6, with TRBD1 as a possible D gene (6 bases). The CDR3 has 19 amino acids. The germline V gene encodes CDR1 SGHDT and CDR2 YYEEEE. With 0 bases removed from V and 6 bases from J, the gap between germline ends came to 22 bases. CDR3 protein: CASSLASAAIEGGNSPLHF. Here the CDR3 DNA reads TGTGCCAGCAGCTTGGCGTCGGCTGCCATCGAAGGGGGTAATTCACCCCTCCACTTT. Combining the CDR3 with reference TRBV5-6 and TRBJ1-6 gives the whole variable domain DAGVTQSPTHLIKTRGQQVTLRCSPKSGHDTVSWYQQALGQGPQFIFQYYEEEERQRGNFPDRFSGHQFPNYSSELNVNALLLGDSALYLCASSLASAAIEGGNSPLHFGNGTRLTVT.

The chain employs TRBV7-2 and TRBJ1-3; no firm D call. The CDR3 covers 16 residues. V dropped 0 bases and J dropped 3 bases, with 12 bases sitting between them. Germline assignment: CDR1 SGHTA and CDR2 FQGNSA. The CDR3 nucleotides read TGTGCCAGCAGCTTAGCGGGGATTTCCGTTGGAAACACCATATATTTT. Translated, it gives CASSLAGISVGNTIYF.

V usage is TRBV11-2 and J usage is TRBJ2-1, with 10 bases aligning to TRBD1. From germline, CDR1 is SGHAT and CDR2 FQNNGV. The V and J ends lost 4 bases and 6 bases, in that order; junction bases with no gene match: 9. CDR3 length: 16 amino acids. CDR3 coding DNA: TGTGCCAGCAGCTGGACAGGGGGGTTCATCGGCAATGAGCAGTTCTTC. Amino acids: CASSWTGGFIGNEQFF.

The chain recombines TRBV7-9 with TRBJ2-5; 7 bases fit TRBD1. Trimming at V came to 0 bases and at J to 4 bases, leaving 2 bases not matched to a gene. This CDR3 is built from 14 residues. Germline assignment: CDR1 SEHNR and CDR2 FQNEAQ (reference sequence). For the CDR3, the DNA is TGTGCCAGCAGCTTAGCGGACAGGCGAGAGACCCAGTACTTC. Its translation is CASSLADRRETQYF.

The J gene is TRBJ1-3, the V gene TRBV9, with 7 bases matching TRBD1. V was clipped by 3 bases and J by 5 bases; unmatched bases: 8. The CDR3 loop spans 15 amino acids. Germline CDR1 is SGDLS and CDR2 is YYNGEE. Here the CDR3 DNA reads TGTGCCAGCAGCGAGACAGGGATACAACGAAACACCATATATTTT. Its translation is CASSETGIQRNTIYF.

This chain uses TRBV9 with TRBJ1-4, with no clear D. The CDR3 has 13 amino acids. Trimming pared 3 bases from V and 0 bases from J, leaving 3 bases between. Per germline, CDR1 SGDLS and CDR2 YYNGEE. CDR3 DNA sequence: TGTGCCAGCAGCGCCGCAACTAATGAAAAACTGTTTTTT. Translated, it gives CASSAATNEKLFF. Supplemented by reference TRBV9 and TRBJ1-4, the full variable domain reads DSGVTQTPKHLITATGQRVTLRCSPRSGDLSVYWYQQSLDQGLQFLIQYYNGEERAKGNILERFSAQQFPDLHSELNLSSLELGDSALYFCASSAATNEKLFFGSGTQLSVL.

This clone was observed a few times. The chain has TRBV7-8 and TRBJ2-7; possible D gene TRBD1, 5 bases. The CDR3 is 12 amino acids. Trimming removed 4 bases from V and 3 bases from J, with 7 bases in between. CDR1 and CDR2 from the germline V gene are SGHVS and FQNEAQ. CDR3 region: CASSSQGYEQYF. DNA of the CDR3: TGTGCCAGCAGCTCCCAGGGCTACGAGCAGTACTTC.

This clone has a single count. The rearrangement joins TRBV5-6 to TRBJ2-2; 10 positions agree with TRBD1. V lost 4 bases and J lost 6; bases outside the gene matches: 6. The CDR3 has 15 amino acids. The germline V gene encodes CDR1 SGHDT and CDR2 YYEEEE. CDR3 coding DNA: TGTGCCAGCAGCCCCGACAGGGGGCTCCCCGGGGAGCTGTTTTTT. Its translation is CASSPDRGLPGELFF.

This chain uses TRBV5-1 with TRBJ2-7; D is undetermined. V gave up 0 bases and J gave up 5 bases, with 9 bases separating them. This CDR3 contains 13 residues. Looked up from germline, CDR1 is SGHRS and CDR2 is YFSETQ. This chain's CDR3 is CASSLVGSHEQYF. In DNA form, the CDR3 reads TGCGCCAGCAGCTTGGTCGGCAGCCACGAGCAGTACTTC.

V usage is TRBV7-8 and J usage is TRBJ1-2; possible D gene TRBD1, 6 bases. Trimming cost V 0 bases and J 8 bases, with 16 bases left between them. The germline gives CDR1 SGHVS, CDR2 FQNEAQ. The CDR3 is 15 residues long. The CDR3 loop is CASSLAPRQDGGYTF. CDR3 DNA: TGTGCCAGCAGCTTAGCTCCTCGACAGGATGGGGGCTACACCTTC.

This chain links TRBV29-1 with TRBJ1-1; 7 bases are shared with TRBD1. The germline gives CDR1 SQVTM, CDR2 ANQGSEA. The CDR3 covers 13 residues. V was pared by 6 bases and J by 0 bases, with 4 bases of the junction left unmatched. CDR3 nucleotides: TGCAGCGTAACAGGGGTAATGAACACTGAAGCTTTCTTT. The encoded protein is CSVTGVMNTEAFF.

This chain joins TRBV2 and TRBJ1-2, with D perhaps TRBD1 (6 bases). The CDR3 is 17 amino acids. The V and J ends lost 8 bases and 2 bases respectively, with 24 bases between them. Germline CDR1 SNHLY, CDR2 FYNNEI. CDR3 sequence (DNA): TGTGCCAGCTCAGTCTTGGACAGCCAGCCTGGGAACTATGGCTACACCTTC. Its protein is CASSVLDSQPGNYGYTF. The full variable domain, rest sourced from reference TRBV2 and TRBJ1-2, is EPEVTQTPSHQVTQMGQEVILRCVPISNHLYFYWYRQILGQKVEFLVSFYNNEISEKSEIFDDQFSVERPDGSNFTLKIRSTKLEDSAMYFCASSVLDSQPGNYGYTFGSGTRLTVV.

The CDR3 nucleotides read TGTGCCAGTAGTATTGGTGGACTCTCATCTGGCTACACCTTC. Encoded protein: CASSIGGLSSGYTF. V and J are TRBV19 and TRBJ1-2; no firm D call. V lost 3 bases, J lost 7 bases, and 15 bases lay in between. Germline lookup yields CDR1 LNHDA and CDR2 SQIVND (reference sequence). The CDR3 sequence is 14 residues long. Looking up the rest from reference TRBV19 and TRBJ1-2 gives the full variable domain: DGGITQSPKYLFRKEGQNVTLSCEQNLNHDAMYWYRQDPGQGLRLIYYSQIVNDFQKGDIAEGYSVSREKKESFPLTVTSAQKNPTAFYLCASSIGGLSSGYTFGSGTRLTVV.

The J gene is TRBJ2-3, the V gene TRBV4-3; 12 nucleotides line up with TRBD2. Trimming cost V 0 bases and J 5 bases; bases outside gene matches: 6. The germline CDR1 and CDR2 sequences are LGHNA and YSLEER. This CDR3 has 17 amino acids. In nucleotides, the CDR3 is TGCGCCAGCAGCCAAGACCCTAGCGGGAGGGCCAGAGATACGCAGTATTTT. This sequence encodes CASSQDPSGRARDTQYF.

This sequence joins TRBV6-1 and TRBJ1-1; D unresolved. Germline loops: CDR1 MNHNS, CDR2 SASEGT. The V end lost 7 bases, the J end lost 11 bases, and 14 bases lay between the germline ends. There are 11 residues in the CDR3. The CDR3: CASIGQERAFF. CDR3 nucleotide sequence: TGTGCCAGCATCGGCCAGGAGAGGGCTTTCTTT.

This chain connects TRBV7-2 to TRBJ2-5, with 12 nucleotides matching TRBD1. V shed 5 bases and J 3 bases; nucleotides not matched to a gene: 7. The germline gives CDR1 SGHTA, CDR2 FQGNSA. The CDR3 has 16 amino acids. The CDR3 sequence is CASSTRDRGREETQYF. The CDR3, as DNA: TGTGCCAGCAGCACCCGGGACAGGGGGCGCGAAGAGACCCAGTACTTC.

The V gene is TRBV7-2, the J gene TRBJ1-5; TRBD1 might be the D (5 bases). The germline V and J ends were trimmed by 2 bases and 2 bases, with 10 bases remaining between them. Looked up from germline, CDR1 is SGHTA and CDR2 is FQGNSA. The CDR3 has 15 amino acids. The CDR3 region is CASSLSGIGNQPQHF. For the CDR3, the DNA is TGTGCCAGCAGCTTATCAGGGATCGGCAATCAGCCCCAGCATTTT.

This chain connects TRBV5-1 to TRBJ2-2; 7 bases line up with TRBD1. The germline V gene encodes CDR1 SGHRS and CDR2 YFSETQ. The CDR3 length is 14 residues. J gave up 5 bases and V 4 bases, and 5 bases lay outside the gene matches. This chain's CDR3 is CASSRGQRTGELFF. The CDR3 DNA follows: TGCGCCAGCAGCAGGGGGCAGAGAACCGGGGAGCTGTTTTTT.

This clone was found a few times. The chain couples TRBV5-4 to TRBJ2-2; D unclear. Per the germline V gene, CDR1 is SGHNT and CDR2 is YYREEE (reference sequence). The CDR3 sequence is 17 residues long. With 0 bases removed from V and 3 bases from J, the gap between germline ends came to 15 bases. CDR3 nucleotide sequence: TGTGCCAGCAGCTTGGTCCCGCCCGGTGTGTACACCGGGGAGCTGTTTTTT. It translates to CASSLVPPGVYTGELFF. The complete variable domain, with remaining parts taken from reference TRBV5-4 and TRBJ2-2, reads ETGVTQSPTHLIKTRGQQVTLRCSSQSGHNTVSWYQQALGQGPQFIFQYYREEENGRGNFPPRFSGLQFPNYSSELNVNALELDDSALYLCASSLVPPGVYTGELFFGEGSRLTVL.

The chain combines TRBV5-4 with TRBJ2-7; TRBD1 aligns across 10 bases. The CDR3 sequence is 15 residues long. With 8 bases clipped from V and 4 bases from J, the junction kept 12 bases outside the gene matches. Germline V lookup: CDR1 SGHNT, CDR2 YYREEE (reference sequence). The CDR3 DNA sequence: TGTGCCAGTAGGTCCGGGACAGGGGTCTTTTACGAGCAGTACTTC. Protein: CASRSGTGVFYEQYF.

V and J are TRBV7-9 and TRBJ2-7, with TRBD2 matching over 7 bases. J was trimmed by 1 base and V by 2 bases; bases with no gene match: 17. The CDR3 totals 19 residues. Per germline, CDR1 SEHNR and CDR2 FQNEAQ (reference sequence). For the CDR3, the DNA is TGTGCCAGCAGCTTAAGTCTGGGAGCTGAGCGGGGTTTGTCCTACGAGCAGTACTTC. Translation: CASSLSLGAERGLSYEQYF.

V gene TRBV11-2 combines with J gene TRBJ2-3, with 9 bases identical to TRBD2. The ends lost 5 bases at V and 1 base at J; junction bases unmatched: 7. The CDR3 runs to 16 residues. CDR1 and CDR2 (germline): SGHAT, FQNNGV. The CDR3 is CASSRIAGARTDTQYF. The DNA of the CDR3 is TGTGCCAGCAGCAGGATAGCGGGGGCGCGCACAGATACGCAGTATTTT.

The gene calls are TRBV19 and TRBJ2-3; perhaps TRBD1 as D (8 bases). The length of the CDR3 is 15 residues. V shed 9 bases and J shed 4 bases, with 20 bases lying between them. Germline assignment: CDR1 LNHDA and CDR2 SQIVND (reference sequence). The CDR3 DNA sequence: TGTGCCAGCGGGGAGGGCAGGGGGCTCGCAGATACGCAGTATTTT. This sequence encodes CASGEGRGLADTQYF.

The chain employs TRBV7-6 and TRBJ2-2; 7 bases are shared with TRBD1. There are 15 residues in the CDR3. The J segment lost 0 bases and the V segment lost 5 bases, leaving 3 bases of the junction unmatched. In germline, CDR1 is SGHVS, CDR2 FNYEAQ. The CDR3 sequence is CASSQTGTNTGELFF. For the CDR3, the DNA is TGTGCCAGCAGCCAGACAGGGACGAACACCGGGGAGCTGTTTTTT. Full variable domain (rest looked up from reference TRBV7-6 and TRBJ2-2): GAGVSQSPRYKVTKRGQDVALRCDPISGHVSLYWYRQALGQGPEFLTYFNYEAQQDKSGLPNDRFSAERPEGSISTLTIQRTEQRDSAMYRCASSQTGTNTGELFFGEGSRLTVL.

V and J are TRBV29-1 and TRBJ1-1; D gene ambiguous. Trimming pared 4 bases from V and 9 bases from J, leaving 18 bases between. Per the germline V gene, CDR1 is SQVTM and CDR2 is ANQGSEA. The CDR3 runs 13 residues. The CDR3 sequence is CSVGSKNPPQAFF. For the CDR3, the DNA is TGCAGCGTTGGGTCCAAAAACCCGCCTCAAGCTTTCTTT.

The CDR3 bases are TGCGCCAGCAGCTTGGTCAGACCTTCGAACACCGGGGAGCTGTTTTTT. Translation gives CASSLVRPSNTGELFF. The chain joins TRBV5-1 to TRBJ2-2; D is unresolved. This CDR3 region has 16 residues. V was trimmed by 0 bases and J by 0 bases, leaving 9 bases between them. Germline V gene lookup returns CDR1 SGHRS and CDR2 YFSETQ.

The rearrangement links TRBV4-1 to TRBJ2-3; D is undetermined. Germline V gene lookup returns CDR1 MGHRA and CDR2 YSYEKL. Trimming removed 1 base at V and 0 bases at J, with 8 bases between. The CDR3 contains 15 residues. As DNA, the CDR3 is TGCGCCAGCAGCCAAGTGTACTCTAGCACAGATACGCAGTATTTT. This sequence encodes CASSQVYSSTDTQYF.

The chain links TRBV9 to TRBJ1-2, with a tentative D call TRBD1 (6 bases). This CDR3 region has 18 residues. The germline CDR1 and CDR2 sequences are SGDLS and YYNGEE. The ends were cut back, 2 bases at V and 1 base at J, with 21 bases in the middle. The CDR3 nucleotides are TGTGCCAGCAGCGTCCCGGGGGGGGGCGGCTCGTTTAACTATGGCTACACCTTC. Translating it yields CASSVPGGGGSFNYGYTF.

The rearrangement uses TRBV6-6 and TRBJ1-5; D is possibly TRBD1 (6 bases). Trimming cost V 0 bases and J 4 bases, with 13 bases left between them. Germline CDR1 and CDR2: MNHNY and SVGAGI (reference sequence). The CDR3 extends over 16 amino acids. CDR3 nucleotides: TGTGCCAGCAGTTACTCTGGGGGCTGGGAAAATCAGCCCCAGCATTTT. Protein: CASSYSGGWENQPQHF.